This T cell receptor beta chain was retrieved from a study of blood T cell repertoires in COVID-19. Study context: Italy, Spain and the United States were the sources of the convalescent and acute COVID-19 samples. Sample material is recorded as cDNA or gDNA derived from T cells, B-cell-depleted T cells, or PBMCs.

The protocol was immunoSEQ multiplex PCR, while the TCRdb copy is restricted to in-frame clones and leaves out a portion. In the table there are a few hundred thousand clones, around 86% of which are singletons. Residents of 20 to 25 US areas, aged about 18 to 100 years, made up the participants. V dropped 4 bases and J dropped 0; count of bases not matched to a gene: 2. Germline CDR1 and CDR2: MDHEN and SYDVKM. This CDR3 comprises 15 residues. The specimen sequenced was PBMCs or T cells enriched from blood (not recorded which). This sequence was found in a middle-aged woman with acute COVID-19. The genes are TRBV28 and TRBJ1-3, with 8 positions matching TRBD1. CDR3 sequence reads: CASSYDRGSGNTIYF. In DNA form, the CDR3 reads TGTGCCAGCAGTTACGACAGGGGCTCTGGAAACACCATATATTTT.